This T cell receptor (beta chain) came from a study of Graves' ophthalmopathy and Graves' hyperthyroidism. About the research overall: Upon initial diagnosis and before any treatment, peripheral blood was collected.

Study-level findings and limits: Ophthalmopathy cases were distinguished from stable hyperthyroidism by a 13-signature model, reaching about 91% sensitivity and around 80% specificity. Most thyroid clonotypes with frequency above 0.001 were detected in blood too.

Note on this clonotype: As yet, its antigen is unknown.

This CDR3 has 14 amino acids. V gave up 2 bases and J gave up 0 bases, with 7 bases separating them. TCR beta CDR3 regions were amplified from RNA transcripts. After a first-round RT-PCR with HTBI primers, a second-round multiplex PCR was run. TCRdb analysed the multiplex PCR reads with MiXCR anew, one entry per CDR3 protein. The repertoire holds about 170,000 distinct CDR3 sequences, with less than 45% as singletons. The sample was peripheral blood. J is TRBJ2-5 and V is TRBV12-3 or TRBV12-4; D is perhaps TRBD2 (5 bases). The receptor was derived from a woman between 40 and 50 years old with Graves' ophthalmopathy. CDR3 sequence: CASSLRRDQETQYF. As DNA, the CDR3 is TGTGCCAGCAGTTTAAGGCGGGACCAAGAGACCCAGTACTTC.